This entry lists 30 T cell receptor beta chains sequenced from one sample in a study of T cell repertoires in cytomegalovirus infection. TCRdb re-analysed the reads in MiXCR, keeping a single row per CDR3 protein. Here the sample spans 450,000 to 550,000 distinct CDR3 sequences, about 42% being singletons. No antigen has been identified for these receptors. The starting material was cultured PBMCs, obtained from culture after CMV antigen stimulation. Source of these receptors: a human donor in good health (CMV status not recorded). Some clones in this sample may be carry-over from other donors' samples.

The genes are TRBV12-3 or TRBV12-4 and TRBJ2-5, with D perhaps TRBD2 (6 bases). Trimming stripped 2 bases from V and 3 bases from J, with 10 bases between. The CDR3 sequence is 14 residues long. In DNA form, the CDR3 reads TGTGCCAGCAGTTTATCGGGAGTTAAAGAGACCCAGTACTTC. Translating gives CASSLSGVKETQYF.

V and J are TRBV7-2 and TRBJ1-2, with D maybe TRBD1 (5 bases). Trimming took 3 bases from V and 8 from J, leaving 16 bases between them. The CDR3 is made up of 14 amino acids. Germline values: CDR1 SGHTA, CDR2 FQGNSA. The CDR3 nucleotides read TGTGCCAGCAGCTTGGTGCTTTGGGGGTTAGGCTACACCTTC. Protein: CASSLVLWGLGYTF. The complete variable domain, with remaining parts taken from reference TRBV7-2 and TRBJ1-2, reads GAGVSQSPSNKVTEKGKDVELRCDPISGHTALYWYRQSLGQGLEFLIYFQGNSAPDKSGLPSDRFSAERTGGSVSTLTIQRTQQEDSAVYLCASSLVLWGLGYTFGSGTRLTVV.

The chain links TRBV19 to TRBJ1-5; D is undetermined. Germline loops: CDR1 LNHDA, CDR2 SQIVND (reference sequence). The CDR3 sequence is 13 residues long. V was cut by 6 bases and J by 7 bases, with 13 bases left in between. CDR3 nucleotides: TGTGCCAGTAGCTACGACAAAGGGCAGCCCCAGCATTTT. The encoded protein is CASSYDKGQPQHF.

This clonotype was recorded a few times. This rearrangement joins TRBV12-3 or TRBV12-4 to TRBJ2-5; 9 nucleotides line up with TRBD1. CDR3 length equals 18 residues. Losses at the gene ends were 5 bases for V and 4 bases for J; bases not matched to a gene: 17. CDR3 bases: TGTGCCAGCAGTGCTTCCGGGACAGGGTTTGGGTTGGTAGAGACCCAGTACTTC. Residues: CASSASGTGFGLVETQYF.

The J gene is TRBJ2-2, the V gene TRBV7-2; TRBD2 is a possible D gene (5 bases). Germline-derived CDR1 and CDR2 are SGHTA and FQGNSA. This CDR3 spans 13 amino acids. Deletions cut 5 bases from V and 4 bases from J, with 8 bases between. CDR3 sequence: CASSRGLTGELFF. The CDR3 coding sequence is TGTGCCAGCAGCAGAGGACTCACCGGGGAGCTGTTTTTT.

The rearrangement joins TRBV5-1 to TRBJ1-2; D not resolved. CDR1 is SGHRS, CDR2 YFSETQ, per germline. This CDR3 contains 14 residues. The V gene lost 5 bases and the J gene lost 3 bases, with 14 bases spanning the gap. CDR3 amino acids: CASSPSGPHYGYTF. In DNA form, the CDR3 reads TGCGCCAGCAGTCCTAGCGGACCGCACTATGGCTACACCTTC.

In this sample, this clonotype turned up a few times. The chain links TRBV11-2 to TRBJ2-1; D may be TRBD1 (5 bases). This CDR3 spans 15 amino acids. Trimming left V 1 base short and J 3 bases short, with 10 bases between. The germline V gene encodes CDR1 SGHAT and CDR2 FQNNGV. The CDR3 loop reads CASSLVGQGYNEQFF. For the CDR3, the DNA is TGTGCCAGCAGCTTAGTGGGGCAAGGCTACAATGAGCAGTTCTTC.

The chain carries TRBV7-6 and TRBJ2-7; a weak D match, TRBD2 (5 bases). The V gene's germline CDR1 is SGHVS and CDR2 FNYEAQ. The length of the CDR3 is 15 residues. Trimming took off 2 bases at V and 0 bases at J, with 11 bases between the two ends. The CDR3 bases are TGTGCCAGCAGCTTAACAGAGCGGAGCTCCTACGAGCAGTACTTC. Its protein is CASSLTERSSYEQYF.

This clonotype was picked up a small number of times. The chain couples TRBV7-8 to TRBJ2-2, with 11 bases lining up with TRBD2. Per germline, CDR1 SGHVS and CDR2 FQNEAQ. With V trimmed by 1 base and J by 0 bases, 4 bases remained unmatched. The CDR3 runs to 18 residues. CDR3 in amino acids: CASSLDPSGGSNTGELFF. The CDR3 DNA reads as TGTGCCAGCAGCTTAGACCCTAGCGGGGGGTCGAACACCGGGGAGCTGTTTTTT.

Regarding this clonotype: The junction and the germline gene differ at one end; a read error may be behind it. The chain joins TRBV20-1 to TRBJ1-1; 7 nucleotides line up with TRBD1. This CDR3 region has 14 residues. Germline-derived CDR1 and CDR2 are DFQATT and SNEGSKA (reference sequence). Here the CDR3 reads CSARATGVNTQAFF. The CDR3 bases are TGCAGTGCTAGAGCCACAGGGGTGAACACTCAAGCTTTCTTT.

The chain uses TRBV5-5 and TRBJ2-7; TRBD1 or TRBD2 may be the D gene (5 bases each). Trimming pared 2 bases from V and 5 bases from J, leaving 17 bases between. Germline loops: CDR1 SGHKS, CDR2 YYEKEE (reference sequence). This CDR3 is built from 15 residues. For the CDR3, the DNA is TGTGCCAGCAGCTTCTCGGCAGGGCCGAGGGACGAGCAGTACTTC. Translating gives CASSFSAGPRDEQYF.

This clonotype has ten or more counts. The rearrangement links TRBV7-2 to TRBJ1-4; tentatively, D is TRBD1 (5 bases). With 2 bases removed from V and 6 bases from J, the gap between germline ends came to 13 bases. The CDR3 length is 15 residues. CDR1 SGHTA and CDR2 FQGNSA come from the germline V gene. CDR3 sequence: CASSLRGNWDEKLFF. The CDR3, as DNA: TGTGCCAGCAGCTTAAGGGGAAACTGGGATGAAAAACTGTTTTTT.

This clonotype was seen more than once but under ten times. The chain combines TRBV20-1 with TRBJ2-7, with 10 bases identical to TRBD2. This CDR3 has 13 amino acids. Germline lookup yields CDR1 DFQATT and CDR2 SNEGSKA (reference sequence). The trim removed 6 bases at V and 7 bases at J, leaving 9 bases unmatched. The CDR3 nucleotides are TGCAGTGCGAGAACTAGCGGGGTAAGAGAGCAGTACTTC. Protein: CSARTSGVREQYF.

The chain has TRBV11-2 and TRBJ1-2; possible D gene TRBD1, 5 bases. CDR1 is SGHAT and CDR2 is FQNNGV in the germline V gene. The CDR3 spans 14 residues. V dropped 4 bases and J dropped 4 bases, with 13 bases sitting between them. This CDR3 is CASSSVGARYGYTF. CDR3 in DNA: TGTGCCAGCAGCTCCGTAGGGGCCCGCTATGGCTACACCTTC.

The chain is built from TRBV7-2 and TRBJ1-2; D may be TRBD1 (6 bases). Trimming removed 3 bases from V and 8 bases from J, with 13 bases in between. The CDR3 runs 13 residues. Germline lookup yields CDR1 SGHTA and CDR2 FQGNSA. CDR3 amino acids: CASSFATGGGYTF. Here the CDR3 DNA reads TGTGCCAGCAGCTTTGCGACAGGAGGGGGCTACACCTTC.

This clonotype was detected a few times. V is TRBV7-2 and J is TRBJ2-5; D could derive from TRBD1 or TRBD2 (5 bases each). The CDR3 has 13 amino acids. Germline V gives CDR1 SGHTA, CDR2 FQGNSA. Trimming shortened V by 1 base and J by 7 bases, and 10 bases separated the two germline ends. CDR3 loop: CASSLGGFGTQYF. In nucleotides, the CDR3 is TGTGCCAGCAGCTTAGGGGGGTTTGGGACCCAGTACTTC.

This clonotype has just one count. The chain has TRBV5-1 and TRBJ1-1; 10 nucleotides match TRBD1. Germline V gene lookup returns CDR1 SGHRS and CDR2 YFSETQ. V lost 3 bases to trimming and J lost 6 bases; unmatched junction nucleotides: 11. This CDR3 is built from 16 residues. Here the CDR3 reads CASSSDVGQGVSEAFF. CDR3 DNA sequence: TGCGCCAGCAGCTCCGACGTTGGACAGGGGGTCTCTGAAGCTTTCTTT. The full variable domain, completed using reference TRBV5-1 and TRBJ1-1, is KAGVTQTPRYLIKTRGQQVTLSCSPISGHRSVSWYQQTPGQGLQFLFEYFSETQRNKGNFPGRFSGRQFSNSRSEMNVSTLELGDSALYLCASSSDVGQGVSEAFFGQGTRLTVV.

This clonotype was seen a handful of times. The CDR3 region has the DNA TGTGCCAGCAGTGCCTTCCGGGGCTCATGGGTCCTCACCGGGGAGCTGTTTTTT. Translating gives CASSAFRGSWVLTGELFF. The rearrangement links TRBV27 to TRBJ2-2, with D possibly called TRBD1 or TRBD2 (5 bases each). The CDR3 is made up of 18 amino acids. The V gene's germline CDR1 is MNHEY and CDR2 SMNVEV (reference sequence). V was pared by 5 bases and J by 4 bases, with 23 bases between.

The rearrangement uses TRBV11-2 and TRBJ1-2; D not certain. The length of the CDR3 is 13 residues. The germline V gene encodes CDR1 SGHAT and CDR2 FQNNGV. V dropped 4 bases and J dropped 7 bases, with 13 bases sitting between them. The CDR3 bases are TGTGCCAGCAGCTCTAGAGAGTTTGGTGGCTACACCTTC. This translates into CASSSREFGGYTF.

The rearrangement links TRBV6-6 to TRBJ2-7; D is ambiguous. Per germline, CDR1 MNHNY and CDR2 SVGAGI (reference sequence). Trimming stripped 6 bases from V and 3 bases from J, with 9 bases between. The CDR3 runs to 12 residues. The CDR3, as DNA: TGTGCCAGCAGCGACGGTTACTACGAGCAGTACTTC. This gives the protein CASSDGYYEQYF.

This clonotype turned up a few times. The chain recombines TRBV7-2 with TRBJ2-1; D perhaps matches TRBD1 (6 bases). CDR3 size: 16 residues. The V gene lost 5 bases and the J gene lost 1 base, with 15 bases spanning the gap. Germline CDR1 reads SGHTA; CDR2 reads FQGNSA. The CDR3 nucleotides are TGTGCCAGCAGCCCTCGACAGGTCCCTTCCTACAATGAGCAGTTCTTC. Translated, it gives CASSPRQVPSYNEQFF.

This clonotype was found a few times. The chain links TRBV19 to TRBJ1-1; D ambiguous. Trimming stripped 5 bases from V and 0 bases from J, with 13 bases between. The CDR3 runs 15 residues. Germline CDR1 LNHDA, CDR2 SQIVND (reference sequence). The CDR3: CASSAPSSMNTEAFF. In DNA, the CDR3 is TGTGCCAGTAGTGCCCCCAGCAGTATGAACACTGAAGCTTTCTTT. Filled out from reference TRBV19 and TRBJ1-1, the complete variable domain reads DGGITQSPKYLFRKEGQNVTLSCEQNLNHDAMYWYRQDPGQGLRLIYYSQIVNDFQKGDIAEGYSVSREKKESFPLTVTSAQKNPTAFYLCASSAPSSMNTEAFFGQGTRLTVV.

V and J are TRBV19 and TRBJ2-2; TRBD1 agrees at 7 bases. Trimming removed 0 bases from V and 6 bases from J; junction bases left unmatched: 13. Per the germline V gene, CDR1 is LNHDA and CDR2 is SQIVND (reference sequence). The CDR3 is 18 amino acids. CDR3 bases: TGTGCCAGTAGTATAGATCTCGCGAGGGGGCGACTGTCCGGGGAGCTGTTTTTT. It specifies CASSIDLARGRLSGELFF.

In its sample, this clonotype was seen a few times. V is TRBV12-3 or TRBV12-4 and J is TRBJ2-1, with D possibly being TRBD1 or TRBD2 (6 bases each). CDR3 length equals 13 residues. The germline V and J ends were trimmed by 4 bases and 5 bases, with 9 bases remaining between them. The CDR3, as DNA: TGTGCCAGCAGTTGGGGGGCCGACAATGAGCAGTTCTTC. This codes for CASSWGADNEQFF.

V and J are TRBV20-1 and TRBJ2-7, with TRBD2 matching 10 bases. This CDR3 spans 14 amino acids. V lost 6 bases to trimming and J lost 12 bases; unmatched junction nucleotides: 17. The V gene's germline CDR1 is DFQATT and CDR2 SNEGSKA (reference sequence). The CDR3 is CSARPVAGGQMWYF. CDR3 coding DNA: TGCAGTGCCAGACCAGTAGCGGGGGGCCAGATGTGGTACTTC.

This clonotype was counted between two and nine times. The CDR3 sequence is CASSERGKGNSPLHF. The CDR3 DNA sequence: TGCGCCAGCAGTGAGCGGGGGAAGGGCAATTCACCCCTCCACTTT. The chain is built from TRBV10-2 and TRBJ1-6; D perhaps matches TRBD1 (5 bases). CDR1 is WSHSY, CDR2 SAAADI, per germline. The CDR3 is 15 amino acids. V was pared by 2 bases and J by 7 bases, with 12 bases between.

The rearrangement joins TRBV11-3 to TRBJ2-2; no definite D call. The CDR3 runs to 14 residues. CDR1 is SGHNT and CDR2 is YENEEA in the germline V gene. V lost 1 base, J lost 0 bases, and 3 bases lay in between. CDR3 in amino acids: CASSLASNTGELFF. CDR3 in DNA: TGTGCCAGCAGCTTAGCCTCGAACACCGGGGAGCTGTTTTTT.

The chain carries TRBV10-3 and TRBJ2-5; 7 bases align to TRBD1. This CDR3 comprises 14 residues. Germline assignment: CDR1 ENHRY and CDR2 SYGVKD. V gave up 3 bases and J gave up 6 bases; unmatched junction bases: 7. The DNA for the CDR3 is TGTGCCATCAGTGACCGGGACAGAACGCAGACCCAGTACTTC. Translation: CAISDRDRTQTQYF.

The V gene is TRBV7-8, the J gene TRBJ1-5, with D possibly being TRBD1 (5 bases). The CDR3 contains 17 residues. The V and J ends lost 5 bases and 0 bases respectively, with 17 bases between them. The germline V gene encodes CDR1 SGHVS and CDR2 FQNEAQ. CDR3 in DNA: TGTGCCAGCAGCCCCGGGGGGGGGTTTTATAGCAATCAGCCCCAGCATTTT. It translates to CASSPGGGFYSNQPQHF.

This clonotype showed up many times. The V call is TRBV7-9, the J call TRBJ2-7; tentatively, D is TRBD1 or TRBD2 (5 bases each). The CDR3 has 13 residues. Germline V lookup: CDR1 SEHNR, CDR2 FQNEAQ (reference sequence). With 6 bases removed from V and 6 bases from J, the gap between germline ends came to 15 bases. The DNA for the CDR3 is TGTGCCAGCAGTTTGGGGACCGGCTTCGAGCAGTACTTC. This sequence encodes CASSLGTGFEQYF.